The source of this T cell receptor (beta chain) is a study of cytomegalovirus exposure and HLA in healthy donors. Study summary: An early data release held 70 million to 90 million unique TCRs from HLA-typed donors. General study results and limits: Using the classifier, cytomegalovirus status was reportedly diagnosed with high specificity and sensitivity. In a later analysis, V- and J-gene trimming of beta chains associated with a DCLRE1C missense variant, replicated independently.

The CDR3 totals 13 residues. CDR1 is WNHNN and CDR2 is SYGVQD in the germline V gene (reference sequence). With 2 bases removed from V and 5 bases from J, the gap between germline ends came to 6 bases. Both 60 Vbeta primers and 13 Jbeta primers went into the PCR. The protocol was immunoSEQ multiplex PCR, while the TCRdb copy is restricted to in-frame clones and leaves out a portion. Of more than 250,000 clones listed, around nine tenths were seen once; the top ten hold more than 2%. Note on this clone: Its antigen is unknown.

The material sequenced was PBMCs. The chain is built from TRBV10-1 and TRBJ1-4, with unresolved D. The receptor was derived from a woman aged 18-35 years in good health and CMV-seronegative. The CDR3 protein is CASSETENEKLFF. CDR3 in DNA: TGCGCCAGCAGTGAGACAGAGAATGAAAAACTGTTTTTT.